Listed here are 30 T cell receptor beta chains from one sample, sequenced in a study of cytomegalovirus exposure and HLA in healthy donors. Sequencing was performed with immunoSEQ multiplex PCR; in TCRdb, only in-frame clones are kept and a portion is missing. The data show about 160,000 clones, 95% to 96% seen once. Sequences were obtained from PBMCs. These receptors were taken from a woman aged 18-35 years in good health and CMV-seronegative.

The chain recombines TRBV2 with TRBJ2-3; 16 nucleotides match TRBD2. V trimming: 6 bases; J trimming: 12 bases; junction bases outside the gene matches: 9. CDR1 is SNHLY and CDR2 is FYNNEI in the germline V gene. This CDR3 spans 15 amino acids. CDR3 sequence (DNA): TGTGCCAGCAGAGCCGGGACTAGCGGGGGGGCGGTTCAGTATTTT. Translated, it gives CASRAGTSGGAVQYF.

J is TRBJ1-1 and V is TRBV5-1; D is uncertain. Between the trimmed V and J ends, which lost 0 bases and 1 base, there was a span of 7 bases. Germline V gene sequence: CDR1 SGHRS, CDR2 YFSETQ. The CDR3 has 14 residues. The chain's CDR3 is CASSLVEGNTEAFF. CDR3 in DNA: TGCGCCAGCAGCTTGGTTGAGGGGAACACTGAAGCTTTCTTT. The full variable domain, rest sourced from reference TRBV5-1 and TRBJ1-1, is KAGVTQTPRYLIKTRGQQVTLSCSPISGHRSVSWYQQTPGQGLQFLFEYFSETQRNKGNFPGRFSGRQFSNSRSEMNVSTLELGDSALYLCASSLVEGNTEAFFGQGTRLTVV.

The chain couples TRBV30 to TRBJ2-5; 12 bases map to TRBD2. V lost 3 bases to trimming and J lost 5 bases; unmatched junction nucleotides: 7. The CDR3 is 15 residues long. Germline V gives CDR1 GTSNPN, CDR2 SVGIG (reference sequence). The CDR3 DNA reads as TGTGCCTGGAGAATGCTAGCGGGGGGGGCGGAGACCCAGTACTTC. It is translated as CAWRMLAGGAETQYF.

This CDR3 is CASSWDRGETQYF. The DNA of the CDR3 is TGTGCCAGCAGCTGGGACAGGGGGGAGACCCAGTACTTC. The V gene is TRBV7-6, the J gene TRBJ2-5; 11 bases agree with TRBD1. This CDR3 spans 13 amino acids. Looked up from germline, CDR1 is SGHVS and CDR2 is FNYEAQ. V was clipped by 4 bases and J by 5 bases; unmatched bases: 0.

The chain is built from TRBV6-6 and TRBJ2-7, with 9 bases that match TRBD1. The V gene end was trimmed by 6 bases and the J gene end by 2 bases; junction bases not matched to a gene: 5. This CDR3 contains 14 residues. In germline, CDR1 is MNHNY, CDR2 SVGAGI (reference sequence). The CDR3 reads CASRSGTGPYEQYF. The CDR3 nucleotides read TGTGCCAGCAGATCCGGGACAGGGCCCTACGAGCAGTACTTC.

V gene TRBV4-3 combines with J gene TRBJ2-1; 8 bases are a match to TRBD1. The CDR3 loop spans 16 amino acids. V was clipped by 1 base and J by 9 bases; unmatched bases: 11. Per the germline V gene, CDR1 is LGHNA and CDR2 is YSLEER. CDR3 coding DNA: TGCGCCAGCAGCCAAGCGACAGGGGCGAGTCGGGGTGAGCAGTTCTTC. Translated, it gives CASSQATGASRGEQFF.

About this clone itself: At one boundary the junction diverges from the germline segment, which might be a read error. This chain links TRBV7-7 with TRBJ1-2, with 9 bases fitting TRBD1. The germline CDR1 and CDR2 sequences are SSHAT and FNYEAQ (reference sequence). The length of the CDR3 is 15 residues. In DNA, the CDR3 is TGTGCTAGCAGCTTAGAGCGGGGACAGGGACATGGCTACACCTTC. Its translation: CASSLERGQGHGYTF.

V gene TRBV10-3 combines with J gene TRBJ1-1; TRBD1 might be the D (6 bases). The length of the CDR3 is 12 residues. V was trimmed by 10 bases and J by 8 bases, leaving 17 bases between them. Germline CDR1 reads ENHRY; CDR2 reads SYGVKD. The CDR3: CATGDNIGEAFF. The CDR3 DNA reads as TGTGCCACCGGGGACAACATCGGCGAAGCTTTCTTT.

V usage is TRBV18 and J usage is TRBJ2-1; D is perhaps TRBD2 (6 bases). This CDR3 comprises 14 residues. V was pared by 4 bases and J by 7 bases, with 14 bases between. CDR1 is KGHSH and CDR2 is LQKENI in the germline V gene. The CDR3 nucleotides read TGTGCCAGCTCACTCCGGGACTCAGGGAATGAGCAGTTCTTC. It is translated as CASSLRDSGNEQFF.

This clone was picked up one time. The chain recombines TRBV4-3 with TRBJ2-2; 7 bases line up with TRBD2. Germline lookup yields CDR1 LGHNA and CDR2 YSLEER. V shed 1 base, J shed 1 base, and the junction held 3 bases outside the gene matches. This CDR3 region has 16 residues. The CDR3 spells CASSQGGGGNTGELFF. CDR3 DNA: TGCGCCAGCAGCCAAGGGGGGGGAGGGAACACCGGGGAGCTGTTTTTT.

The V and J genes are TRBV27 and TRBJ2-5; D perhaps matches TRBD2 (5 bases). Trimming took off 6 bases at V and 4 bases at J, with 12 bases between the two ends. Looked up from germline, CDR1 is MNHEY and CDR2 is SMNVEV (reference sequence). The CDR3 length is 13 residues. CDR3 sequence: CASRRGISETQYF. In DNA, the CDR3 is TGTGCCAGCAGAAGAGGGATTTCAGAGACCCAGTACTTC.

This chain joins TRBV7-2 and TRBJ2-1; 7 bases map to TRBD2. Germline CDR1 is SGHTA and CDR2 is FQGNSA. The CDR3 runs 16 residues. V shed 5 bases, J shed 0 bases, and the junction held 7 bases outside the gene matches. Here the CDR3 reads CASSLSSGRSYNEQFF. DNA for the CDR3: TGTGCCAGCAGCCTTTCTAGCGGACGCTCCTACAATGAGCAGTTCTTC.

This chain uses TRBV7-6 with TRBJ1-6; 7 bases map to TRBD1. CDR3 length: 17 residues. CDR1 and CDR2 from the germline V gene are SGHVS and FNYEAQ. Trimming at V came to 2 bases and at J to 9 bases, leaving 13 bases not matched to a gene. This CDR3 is CASSLNMTGQSPSPLHF. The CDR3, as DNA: TGTGCCAGCAGCTTAAATATGACAGGGCAGAGCCCTTCACCCCTCCACTTT.

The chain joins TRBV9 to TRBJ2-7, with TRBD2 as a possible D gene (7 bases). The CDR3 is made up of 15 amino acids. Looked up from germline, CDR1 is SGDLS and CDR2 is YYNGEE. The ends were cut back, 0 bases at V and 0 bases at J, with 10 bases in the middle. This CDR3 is CASSVGGGLSYEQYF. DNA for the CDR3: TGTGCCAGCAGCGTAGGGGGGGGCCTCTCCTACGAGCAGTACTTC. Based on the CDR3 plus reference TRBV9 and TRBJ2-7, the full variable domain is DSGVTQTPKHLITATGQRVTLRCSPRSGDLSVYWYQQSLDQGLQFLIQYYNGEERAKGNILERFSAQQFPDLHSELNLSSLELGDSALYFCASSVGGGLSYEQYFGPGTRLTVT.

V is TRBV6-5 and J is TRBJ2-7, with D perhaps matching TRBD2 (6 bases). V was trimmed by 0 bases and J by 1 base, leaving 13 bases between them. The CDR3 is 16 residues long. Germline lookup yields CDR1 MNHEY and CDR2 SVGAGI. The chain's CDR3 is CASSYSSGTPSYEQYF. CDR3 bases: TGTGCCAGCAGTTACTCGAGTGGGACTCCATCCTACGAGCAGTACTTC.

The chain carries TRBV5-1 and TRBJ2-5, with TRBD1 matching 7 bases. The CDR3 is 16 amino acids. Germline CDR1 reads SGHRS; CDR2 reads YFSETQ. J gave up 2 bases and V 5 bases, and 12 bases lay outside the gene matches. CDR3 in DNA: TGCGCCAGCAGACCAAGTCCCGGGACAGTACAAGAGACCCAGTACTTC. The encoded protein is CASRPSPGTVQETQYF.

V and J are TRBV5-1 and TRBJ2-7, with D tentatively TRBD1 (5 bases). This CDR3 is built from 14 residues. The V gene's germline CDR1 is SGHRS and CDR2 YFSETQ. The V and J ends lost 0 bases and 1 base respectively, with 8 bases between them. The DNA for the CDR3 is TGCGCCAGCAGCTTGGTGGCAGGGTCCTACGAGCAGTACTTC. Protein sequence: CASSLVAGSYEQYF. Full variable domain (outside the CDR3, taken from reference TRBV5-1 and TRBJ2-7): KAGVTQTPRYLIKTRGQQVTLSCSPISGHRSVSWYQQTPGQGLQFLFEYFSETQRNKGNFPGRFSGRQFSNSRSEMNVSTLELGDSALYLCASSLVAGSYEQYFGPGTRLTVT.

CDR3 amino acids: CASSQQGFYGYTF. DNA of the CDR3: TGCGCCAGCAGCCAGCAGGGGTTCTATGGCTACACCTTC. This rearrangement joins TRBV4-1 to TRBJ1-2, with D tentatively TRBD1 (6 bases). The CDR3 covers 13 residues. Trimming removed 3 bases from V and 4 bases from J, with 9 bases in between. Germline V lookup: CDR1 MGHRA, CDR2 YSYEKL.

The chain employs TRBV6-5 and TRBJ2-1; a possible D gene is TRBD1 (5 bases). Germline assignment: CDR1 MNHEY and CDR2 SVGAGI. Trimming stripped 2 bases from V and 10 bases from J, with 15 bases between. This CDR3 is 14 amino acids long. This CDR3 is CASSYGSGAREQFF. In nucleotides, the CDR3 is TGTGCCAGCAGTTACGGTAGTGGGGCCCGCGAGCAGTTCTTC.

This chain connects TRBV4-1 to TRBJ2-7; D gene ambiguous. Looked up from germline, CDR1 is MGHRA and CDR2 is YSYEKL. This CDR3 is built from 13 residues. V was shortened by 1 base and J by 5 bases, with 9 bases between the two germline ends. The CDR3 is CASSQVQLNEQYF. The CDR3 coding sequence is TGCGCCAGCAGCCAAGTACAGCTTAACGAGCAGTACTTC.

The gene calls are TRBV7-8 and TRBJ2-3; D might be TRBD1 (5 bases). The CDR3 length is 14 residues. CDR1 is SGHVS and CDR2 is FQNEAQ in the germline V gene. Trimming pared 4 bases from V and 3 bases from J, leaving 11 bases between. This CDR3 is CASSWRPGTDTQYF. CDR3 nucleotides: TGTGCCAGCAGCTGGCGACCAGGGACAGATACGCAGTATTTT.

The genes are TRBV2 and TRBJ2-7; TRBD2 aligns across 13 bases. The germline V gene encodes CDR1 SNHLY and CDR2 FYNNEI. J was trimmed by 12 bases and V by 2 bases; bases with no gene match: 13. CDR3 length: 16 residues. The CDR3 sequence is CASSESGLAGAKKGYF. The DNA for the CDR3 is TGTGCCAGCAGTGAAAGTGGACTAGCGGGGGCCAAGAAGGGGTACTTC.

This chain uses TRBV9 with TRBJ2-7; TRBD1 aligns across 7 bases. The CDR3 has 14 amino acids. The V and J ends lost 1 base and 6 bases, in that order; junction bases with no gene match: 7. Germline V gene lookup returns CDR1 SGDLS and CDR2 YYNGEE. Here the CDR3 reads CASSVQTTGSEQYF. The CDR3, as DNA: TGTGCCAGCAGCGTACAGACGACAGGGAGCGAGCAGTACTTC.

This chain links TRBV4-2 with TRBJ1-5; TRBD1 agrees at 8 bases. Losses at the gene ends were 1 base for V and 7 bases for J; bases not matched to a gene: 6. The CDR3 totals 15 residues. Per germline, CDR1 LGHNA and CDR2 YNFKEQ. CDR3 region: CASSQARGQGQPQHF. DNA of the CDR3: TGTGCCAGCAGCCAAGCTCGAGGACAGGGCCAGCCCCAGCATTTT.

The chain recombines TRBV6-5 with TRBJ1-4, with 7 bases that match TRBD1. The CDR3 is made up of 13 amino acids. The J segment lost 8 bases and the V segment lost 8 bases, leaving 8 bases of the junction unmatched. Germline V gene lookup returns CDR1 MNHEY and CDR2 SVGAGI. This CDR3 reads CASGDRVAEKLFF. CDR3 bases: TGTGCCAGCGGAGACAGGGTGGCGGAAAAACTGTTTTTT.

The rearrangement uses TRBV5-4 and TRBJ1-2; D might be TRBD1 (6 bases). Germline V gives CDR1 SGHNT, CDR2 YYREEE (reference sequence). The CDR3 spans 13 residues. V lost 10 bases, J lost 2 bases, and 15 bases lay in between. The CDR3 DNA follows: TGTGCCGGAGCAGGGGACCCAAACTATGGCTACACCTTC. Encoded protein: CAGAGDPNYGYTF.

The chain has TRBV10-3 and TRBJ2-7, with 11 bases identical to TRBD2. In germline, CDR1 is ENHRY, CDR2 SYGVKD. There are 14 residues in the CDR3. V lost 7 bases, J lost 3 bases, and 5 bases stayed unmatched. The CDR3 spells CAIKEGTSGYEQYF. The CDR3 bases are TGTGCCATCAAGGAGGGGACTAGCGGCTACGAGCAGTACTTC.

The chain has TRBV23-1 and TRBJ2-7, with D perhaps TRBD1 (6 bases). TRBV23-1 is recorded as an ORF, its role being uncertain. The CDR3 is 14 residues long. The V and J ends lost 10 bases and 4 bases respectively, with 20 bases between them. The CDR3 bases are TGCGCCATTTCCCCCAGGGGTGTAGAGTACGAGCAGTACTTC. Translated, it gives CAISPRGVEYEQYF.

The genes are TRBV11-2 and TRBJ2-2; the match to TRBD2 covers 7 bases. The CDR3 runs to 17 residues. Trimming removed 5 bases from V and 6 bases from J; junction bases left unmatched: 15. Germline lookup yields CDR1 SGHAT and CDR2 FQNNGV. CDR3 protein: CASSARLGLVLSGELFF. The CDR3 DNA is TGTGCCAGCAGCGCAAGACTAGGACTAGTTTTGTCCGGGGAGCTGTTTTTT.

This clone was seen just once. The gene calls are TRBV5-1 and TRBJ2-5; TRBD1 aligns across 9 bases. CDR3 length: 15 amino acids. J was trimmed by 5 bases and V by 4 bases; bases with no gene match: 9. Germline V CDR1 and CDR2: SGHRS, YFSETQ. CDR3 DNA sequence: TGCGCCAGCAGCCCCTTTACCGACAGGGGGGAGACCCAGTACTTC. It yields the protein CASSPFTDRGETQYF.